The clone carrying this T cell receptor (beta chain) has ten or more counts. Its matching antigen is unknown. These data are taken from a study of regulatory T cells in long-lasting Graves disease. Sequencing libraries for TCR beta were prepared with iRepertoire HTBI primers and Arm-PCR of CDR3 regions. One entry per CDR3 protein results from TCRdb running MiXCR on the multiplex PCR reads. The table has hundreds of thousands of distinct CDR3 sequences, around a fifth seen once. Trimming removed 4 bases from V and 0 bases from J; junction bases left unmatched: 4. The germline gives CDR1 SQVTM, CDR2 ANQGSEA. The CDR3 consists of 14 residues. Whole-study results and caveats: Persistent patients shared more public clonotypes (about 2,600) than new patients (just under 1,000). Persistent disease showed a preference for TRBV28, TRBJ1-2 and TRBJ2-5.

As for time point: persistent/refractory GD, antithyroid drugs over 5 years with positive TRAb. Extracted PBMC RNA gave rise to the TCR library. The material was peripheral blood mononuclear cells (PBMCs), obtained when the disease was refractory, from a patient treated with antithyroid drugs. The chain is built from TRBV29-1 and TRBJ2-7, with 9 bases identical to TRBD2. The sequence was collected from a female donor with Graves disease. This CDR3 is CSVAPGLASYEQYF. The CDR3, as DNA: TGCAGCGTTGCGCCGGGACTAGCCTCCTACGAGCAGTACTTC.